These 6 T cell receptor beta chains were sequenced from one sample in a study of cytomegalovirus exposure and HLA in healthy donors. The study ran its PCR with 60 Vbeta and 13 Jbeta primers. TCRdb keeps only in-frame clones here, not all; method: immunoSEQ multiplex PCR. Of roughly 150,000 clones detected, roughly 67% appear once; the ten largest clones hold approximately 5.6%. The sample taken for sequencing was PBMCs. Source of these receptors: a woman between 18 and 29 years old in good health and CMV-seropositive.

CDR3 in amino acids: CASSRLPEGGMNTEAFF. Written as DNA, the CDR3 is TGCGCCAGCAGCCGCCTCCCCGAGGGGGGGATGAACACTGAAGCTTTCTTT. The chain uses TRBV4-1 and TRBJ1-1, with D maybe TRBD1 (6 bases). This CDR3 contains 17 residues. Trimming took off 4 bases at V and 0 bases at J, with 18 bases between the two ends. Looked up from germline, CDR1 is MGHRA and CDR2 is YSYEKL.

V gene TRBV29-1 combines with J gene TRBJ2-1; TRBD2 aligns across 8 bases. J gave up 4 bases and V 4 bases, and 3 bases lay outside the gene matches. The CDR3 runs 13 residues. Per germline, CDR1 SQVTM and CDR2 ANQGSEA. This CDR3 is CSVGPSGYNEQFF. The CDR3 region has the DNA TGCAGCGTTGGTCCTAGCGGGTACAATGAGCAGTTCTTC.

The V and J genes are TRBV30 and TRBJ1-5; a weak D match, TRBD1 (6 bases). This CDR3 comprises 15 residues. Germline V gene sequence: CDR1 GTSNPN, CDR2 SVGIG (reference sequence). Trimming left V 4 bases short and J 0 bases short, with 13 bases between. The CDR3 nucleotides read TGTGCCTGGACCCTTACAGGGTATAGCAATCAGCCCCAGCATTTT. Translated: CAWTLTGYSNQPQHF.

A few counts support this clone. The J gene is TRBJ1-4, the V gene TRBV7-8; 7 bases match TRBD1. The V segment lost 5 bases and the J segment 7 bases; nucleotides outside the gene matches: 13. Germline lookup yields CDR1 SGHVS and CDR2 FQNEAQ. This CDR3 has 16 amino acids. In nucleotides, the CDR3 is TGTGCCAGCAGCCCCTGGGACAGCGCGACGTCTGAAAAACTGTTTTTT. Protein product: CASSPWDSATSEKLFF.

V usage is TRBV5-4 and J usage is TRBJ2-7; tentatively, D is TRBD2 (6 bases). The CDR3 contains 14 residues. Deletions cut 1 base from V and 6 bases from J, with 14 bases between. CDR1 is SGHNT, CDR2 YYREEE, per germline (reference sequence). CDR3 DNA: TGTGCCAGCAGCTTGCTGGCGGGGATCGGCGAGCAGTACTTC. Amino acid sequence: CASSLLAGIGEQYF.

The gene calls are TRBV29-1 and TRBJ2-6; D unclear. Germline-derived CDR1 and CDR2 are SQVTM and ANQGSEA. This CDR3 region has 17 residues. The V end was cut by 2 bases, the J end by 0 bases, with 14 bases between. CDR3: CSVEYLDIHSGANVLTF. The DNA for the CDR3 is TGCAGCGTTGAATACCTTGACATCCACTCTGGGGCCAACGTCCTGACTTTC. The whole variable domain, filled in from reference TRBV29-1 and TRBJ2-6, reads SAVISQKPSRDICQRGTSLTIQCQVDSQVTMMFWYRQQPGQSLTLIATANQGSEATYESGFVIDKFPISRPNLTFSTLTVSNMSPEDSSIYLCSVEYLDIHSGANVLTFGAGSRLTVL.